This T cell receptor beta chain stems from a study of early T cells in non-severe SARS-CoV-2 infection. Study results and limitations: Reliance on VDJdb matching favored anti-spike CD8 responses; private and CD4 specificities were missed.

cDNA molecules, individually, were tagged with unique molecular identifiers. One entry per CDR3 protein, called by TCRdb with MiXCR from the 5' RACE reads. The sample carries about 33,000 distinct CDR3 sequences, 4% to 5% recorded once. In regard to this clonotype: Its specificity is unknown.

V shed 5 bases and J shed 4 bases, with 10 bases lying between them. There are 13 residues in the CDR3. The chain links TRBV12-3 or TRBV12-4 to TRBJ2-3; weak D call: TRBD1 (5 bases). The sequencing sample was made of whole blood. This receptor was taken from an adult who was a healthcare worker with PCR-confirmed SARS-CoV-2 infection or an uninfected control (not recorded which). CDR3 bases: TGTGCCAGCAGTGTCCTAGGGGCAGATACGCAGTATTTT. This encodes CASSVLGADTQYF.